This is a list of T cell receptor beta chains from one sample in a study of shared clonotypes between healthy human individuals. Sequencing used immunoSEQ multiplex PCR; TCRdb keeps in-frame clones, though not all of them. The sample has about 2.4 million clones, approximately 93% seen once; the top ten hold roughly 0.36%. Sequences were obtained from naive CD4+ T cells from PBMCs. The receptors originated from a man between 18 and 35 years old in good health. Some clones in this sample may be carry-over from other donors' samples. Both conserved end residues are part of each CDR3. The order of the fields is clone size, D gene, J gene, V gene, CDR3 DNA, CDR3 protein. The D gene is left open where the match is weak. Part of the rows lack a size; the others show once, few, many or a class for expanded clones.

size: once; D: .; J: TRBJ2-2; V: TRBV6-5; DNA: TGTGCCAGCAGTTACTCGAAAACTCTGAACACCGGGGAGCTGTTTTTT; CDR3: CASSYSKTLNTGELFF
size: .; D: TRBD1; J: TRBJ1-1; V: TRBV18; DNA: TGTGCCAGCTCACCCTCACAGGGGATTGTCACTGAAGCTTTCTTT; CDR3: CASSPSQGIVTEAFF
size: once; D: .; J: TRBJ2-7; V: TRBV28; DNA: TGTGCCAGCAGCCCATGGGGGCGACGAGGAGACGAGCAGTACTTC; CDR3: CASSPWGRRGDEQYF
size: .; D: .; J: TRBJ2-3; V: TRBV9; DNA: TGTGCCAGCAGCGTAGTAGGCAGCCTCACAGATACGCAGTATTTT; CDR3: CASSVVGSLTDTQYF
size: once; D: .; J: TRBJ2-3; V: TRBV25-1; DNA: TGTGCCAGCAGTCCCCGGTTAGGCAGAACTAGCACAGATACGCAGTATTTT; CDR3: CASSPRLGRTSTDTQYF
size: .; D: .; J: TRBJ2-1; V: TRBV28; DNA: TGTGCCAGCGGCTCGTACGGAGAGAATGAGCAGTTCTTC; CDR3: CASGSYGENEQFF
size: .; D: TRBD2; J: TRBJ2-2; V: TRBV27; DNA: TGTGCCAGCAGTACCCACCGACTAGCCGGGAATCCTACCGGGGAGCTGTTTTTT; CDR3: CASSTHRLAGNPTGELFF
size: .; D: TRBD1; J: TRBJ1-2; V: TRBV27; DNA: TGTGCCAGCAGTTTTAGGGCAGGGACAGACTATGGCTACACCTTC; CDR3: CASSFRAGTDYGYTF
size: .; D: .; J: TRBJ2-7; V: TRBV6-6; DNA: TGTGCCAGCAGACGAGGGACGGACCGCTCCTACGAGCAGTACTTC; CDR3: CASRRGTDRSYEQYF
size: .; D: .; J: TRBJ2-7; V: TRBV6-5; DNA: TGTGCCAGCAGTCTAAAAGTTGGGAGCTACGAGCAGTACTTC; CDR3: CASSLKVGSYEQYF
size: .; D: TRBD2; J: TRBJ2-1; V: TRBV28; DNA: TGTGCCAGCAGTTTGGGGGGGGCGGGAGGCTCCTACAATGAGCAGTTCTTC; CDR3: CASSLGGAGGSYNEQFF
size: .; D: .; J: TRBJ2-7; V: TRBV6-1; DNA: TGTGCCAGCCTAGAACGACGTATTAAGGGCTACGAGCAGTACTTC; CDR3: CASLERRIKGYEQYF
size: .; D: TRBD2; J: TRBJ2-7; V: TRBV28; DNA: TGTGCCAGCAGCTCAGGGAGCGGGAGGTTCTACGAGCAGTACTTC; CDR3: CASSSGSGRFYEQYF
size: .; D: TRBD2; J: TRBJ2-7; V: TRBV29-1; DNA: TGCAGCGTTCAGAACCTAGCGGGAGGGAGGTACGAGCAGTACTTC; CDR3: CSVQNLAGGRYEQYF
size: .; D: .; J: TRBJ2-1; V: TRBV5-1; DNA: TGCGCCAGCAGTCGGGGAGGACCTCGATACGGTGAGCAGTTCTTC; CDR3: CASSRGGPRYGEQFF
size: .; D: .; J: TRBJ1-1; V: TRBV18; DNA: TGTGCCAGCTCTCCAGGGTTCCTGGGGAACACTGAAGCTTTCTTT; CDR3: CASSPGFLGNTEAFF
size: .; D: .; J: TRBJ1-5; V: TRBV7-2; DNA: TGTGCCAGCAGCTCACAAAACAGAAATCAGCCCCAGCATTTT; CDR3: CASSSQNRNQPQHF
size: .; D: .; J: TRBJ1-5; V: TRBV28; DNA: TGTGCCAGCAGTTTCCCCAGGGGTGGGGAATGGAATCAGCCCCAGCATTTT; CDR3: CASSFPRGGEWNQPQHF
size: once; D: TRBD2; J: TRBJ2-1; V: TRBV7-2; DNA: TGTGCCAGCAGCTTAGGTCTAGCGGGAGGTCTTAGTGAGCAGTTCTTC; CDR3: CASSLGLAGGLSEQFF
size: .; D: .; J: TRBJ1-1; V: TRBV6-5; DNA: TGTGCCAGCAGTTATGACAGGAACACTGAAGCTTTCTTT; CDR3: CASSYDRNTEAFF
size: .; D: .; J: TRBJ2-1; V: TRBV6-1; DNA: TGTGCCAGCAGCCGACGACTAAGTAATACCAATGAGCAGTTCTTC; CDR3: CASSRRLSNTNEQFF
size: .; D: TRBD1; J: TRBJ2-4; V: TRBV11-3; DNA: TGTGCCAGCAGCCCCGGGACAGGGGAGGACATTCAGTACTTC; CDR3: CASSPGTGEDIQYF
size: once; D: .; J: TRBJ2-1; V: TRBV5-1; DNA: TGCGCCAGCAGCCCCGATGTAGGAACTGAGCAGTTCTTC; CDR3: CASSPDVGTEQFF
size: .; D: .; J: TRBJ1-1; V: TRBV5-5; DNA: TGTGCCAGCAGCTTATTTGGGGCCCTGAACACTGAAGCTTTCTTT; CDR3: CASSLFGALNTEAFF
size: .; D: .; J: TRBJ2-3; V: TRBV5-1; DNA: TGCGCCAGCAGCTCCGGAGATACGCAGTATTTT; CDR3: CASSSGDTQYF
size: once; D: .; J: TRBJ2-1; V: TRBV27; DNA: TGTGCCAGCAGAAAGAACAGGGGGGAGGGAGAGCAGTTCTTC; CDR3: CASRKNRGEGEQFF
size: .; D: .; J: TRBJ2-5; V: TRBV28; DNA: TGTGCCAGCAGTTTAGGGTGGGAGACCCAGTACTTC; CDR3: CASSLGWETQYF
size: .; D: TRBD2; J: TRBJ2-5; V: TRBV7-3; DNA: TGTGCCAGCAGCCCGGGAGGGTTGGAGACCCAGTACTTC; CDR3: CASSPGGLETQYF
size: .; D: TRBD1; J: TRBJ1-4; V: TRBV19; DNA: TGTGCCAGTAGCGATGGGACAGTTGAAAAACTGTTTTTT; CDR3: CASSDGTVEKLFF
size: .; D: .; J: TRBJ1-2; V: TRBV4-2; DNA: TGTGCCAGCAGCCAAGTTATAGGATCCAACTATGGCTACACCTTC; CDR3: CASSQVIGSNYGYTF
size: .; D: TRBD1; J: TRBJ1-2; V: TRBV6-5; DNA: TGTGCCAGCAGAGGGACAGCCTATGGCTACACCTTC; CDR3: CASRGTAYGYTF
size: .; D: .; J: TRBJ1-4; V: TRBV18; DNA: TGTGCCAGCTCACCGGGACGTCCTGAAAAACTGTTTTTT; CDR3: CASSPGRPEKLFF
size: once; D: .; J: TRBJ1-4; V: TRBV2; DNA: TGTGCCAGCAGTGAATTGGGTGAAAAACTGTTTTTT; CDR3: CASSELGEKLFF
size: .; D: TRBD2; J: TRBJ2-1; V: TRBV7-2; DNA: TGTGCCACCCGGTTGTGGGCTAGCGGGCGCGAGCAGTTCTTC; CDR3: CATRLWASGREQFF
size: .; D: .; J: TRBJ2-5; V: TRBV15; DNA: TGTGCCACCAGCAGAGGTGGGCAGGGAGAGACCCAGTACTTC; CDR3: CATSRGGQGETQYF